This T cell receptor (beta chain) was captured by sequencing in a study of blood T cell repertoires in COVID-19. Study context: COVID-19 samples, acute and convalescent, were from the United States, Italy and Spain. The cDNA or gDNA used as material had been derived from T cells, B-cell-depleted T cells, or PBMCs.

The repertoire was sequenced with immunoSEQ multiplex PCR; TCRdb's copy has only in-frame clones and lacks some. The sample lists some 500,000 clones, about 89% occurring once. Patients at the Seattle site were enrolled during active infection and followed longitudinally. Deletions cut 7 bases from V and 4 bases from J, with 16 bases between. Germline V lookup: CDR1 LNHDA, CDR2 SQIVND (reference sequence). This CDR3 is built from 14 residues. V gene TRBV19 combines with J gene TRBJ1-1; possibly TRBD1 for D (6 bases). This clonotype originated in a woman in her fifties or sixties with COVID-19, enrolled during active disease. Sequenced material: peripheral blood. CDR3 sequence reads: CASTLGGQGTEAFF. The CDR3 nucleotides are TGTGCCAGTACCCTCGGGGGGCAAGGCACTGAAGCTTTCTTT.